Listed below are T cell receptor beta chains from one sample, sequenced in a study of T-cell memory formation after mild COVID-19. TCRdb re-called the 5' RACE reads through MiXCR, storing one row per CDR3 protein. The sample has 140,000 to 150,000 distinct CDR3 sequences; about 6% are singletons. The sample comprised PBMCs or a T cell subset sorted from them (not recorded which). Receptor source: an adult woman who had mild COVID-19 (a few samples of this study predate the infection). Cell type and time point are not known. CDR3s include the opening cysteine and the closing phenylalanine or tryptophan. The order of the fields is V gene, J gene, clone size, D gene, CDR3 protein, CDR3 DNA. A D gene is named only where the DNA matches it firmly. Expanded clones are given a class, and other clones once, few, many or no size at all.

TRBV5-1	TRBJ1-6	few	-	CASSPQGGGNSPLHF	TGCGCCAGCAGCCCACAGGGTGGGGGTAATTCACCCCTCCACTTT
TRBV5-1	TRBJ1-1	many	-	CASSWGRGAHTEAFF	TGCGCCAGCAGCTGGGGGAGAGGGGCCCACACTGAAGCTTTCTTT
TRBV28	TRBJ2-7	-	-	CASNPQMTYEQYF	TGTGCCAGCAACCCACAGATGACCTACGAGCAGTACTTC
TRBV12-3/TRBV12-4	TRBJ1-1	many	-	CASRGGRAEAFF	TGTGCCAGCAGGGGGGGGAGAGCTGAAGCTTTCTTT
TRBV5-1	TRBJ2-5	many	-	CASSQSQPWGETQYF	TGCGCCAGCAGCCAGAGTCAACCCTGGGGGGAGACCCAGTACTTC
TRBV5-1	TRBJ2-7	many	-	CASSQEDEQYF	TGCGCCAGCAGCCAGGAGGACGAGCAGTACTTC
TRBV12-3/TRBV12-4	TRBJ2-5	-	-	CASSLKGVTQETQYF	TGTGCCAGCAGTTTGAAGGGGGTTACCCAAGAGACCCAGTACTTC
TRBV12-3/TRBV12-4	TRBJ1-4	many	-	CASSLWGTNEKLFF	TGTGCCAGCAGTTTGTGGGGAACTAATGAAAAACTGTTTTTT
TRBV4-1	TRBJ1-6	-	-	CASHPQHGYNSPLHF	TGCGCCAGCCACCCCCAACATGGCTATAATTCACCCCTCCACTTT
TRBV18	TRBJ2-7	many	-	CASSPPGRDSYEQYF	TGTGCCAGCTCACCACCGGGCAGGGACTCCTACGAGCAGTACTTC
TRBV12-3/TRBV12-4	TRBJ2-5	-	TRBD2	CASSLVAGDPRETQYF	TGTGCCAGCAGTTTAGTCGCGGGGGACCCACGGGAGACCCAGTACTTC
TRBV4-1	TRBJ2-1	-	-	CASSQDPYNEQFF	TGCGCCAGCAGCCAAGATCCCTACAATGAGCAGTTCTTC
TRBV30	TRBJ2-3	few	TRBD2	CAWSPPGLAGDIDTQYF	TGTGCCTGGAGTCCCCCGGGGCTAGCGGGAGATATAGATACGCAGTATTTT
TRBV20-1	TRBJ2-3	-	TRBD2	CSSTKGLAGDTQYF	TGCAGCTCCACCAAGGGACTAGCGGGAGATACGCAGTATTTT
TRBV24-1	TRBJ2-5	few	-	CATSEGGQETQYF	TGTGCCACCAGTGAGGGTGGACAAGAGACCCAGTACTTC
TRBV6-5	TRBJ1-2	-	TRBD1	CASWGTGINYGYTF	TGTGCCAGCTGGGGGACAGGGATTAACTATGGCTACACCTTC
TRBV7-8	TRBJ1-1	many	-	CASSSLSEAFF	TGTGCCAGCAGCTCTCTCTCTGAAGCTTTCTTT
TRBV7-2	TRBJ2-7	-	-	CASREVETGIYEQYF	TGTGCCAGCAGAGAAGTGGAGACGGGCATCTACGAGCAGTACTTC
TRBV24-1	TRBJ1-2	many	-	CATSEPGRPYGYTF	TGTGCCACCAGTGAACCGGGACGGCCATATGGCTACACCTTC
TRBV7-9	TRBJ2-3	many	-	CASSLEGLTDTQYF	TGTGCCAGCAGCTTAGAGGGGCTTACAGATACGCAGTATTTT
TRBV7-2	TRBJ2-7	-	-	CASSPQGGRNEQYF	TGTGCCAGCAGCCCACAAGGGGGGCGGAACGAGCAGTACTTC
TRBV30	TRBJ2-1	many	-	CAWSGSTVQQFF	TGTGCCTGGAGTGGATCGACGGTACAGCAGTTCTTC
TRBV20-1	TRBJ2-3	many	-	CSARVMTSTDTQYF	TGCAGTGCTAGAGTTATGACTAGCACAGATACGCAGTATTTT
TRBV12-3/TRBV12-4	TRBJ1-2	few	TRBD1	CASSLGQGWVGYTF	TGTGCCAGCAGTTTAGGACAGGGATGGGTCGGCTACACCTTC
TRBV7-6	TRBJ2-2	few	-	CASSETTGYTGELFF	TGTGCCAGCAGCGAAACGACAGGCTACACCGGGGAGCTGTTTTTT
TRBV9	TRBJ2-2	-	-	CASSPDGSYTGELFF	TGTGCCAGCAGCCCAGACGGGAGTTACACCGGGGAGCTGTTTTTT
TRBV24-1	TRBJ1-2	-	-	CATSDLHRPTGVYGYTF	TGTGCCACCAGTGATTTGCATCGGCCAACTGGGGTTTATGGCTACACCTTC
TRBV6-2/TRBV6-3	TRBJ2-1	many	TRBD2	CASSYTRTSGTSNEQFF	TGTGCCAGCAGTTACACCCGGACTAGCGGGACCTCCAATGAGCAGTTCTTC
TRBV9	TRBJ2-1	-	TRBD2	CGSSGVVISSEQFF	TGTGGCAGCAGCGGGGTCGTCATTAGCAGTGAGCAGTTCTTC
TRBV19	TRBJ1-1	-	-	CASSIERHRRNTEAFF	TGTGCCAGTAGTATAGAGCGACACAGGAGGAACACTGAAGCTTTCTTT
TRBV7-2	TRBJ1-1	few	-	CASSPFRTMNTEAFF	TGTGCCAGCAGCCCGTTTAGGACGATGAACACTGAAGCTTTCTTT
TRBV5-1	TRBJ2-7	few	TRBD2	CASSLARLAGDYEQYF	TGCGCCAGCAGCTTGGCCCGACTAGCGGGGGACTACGAGCAGTACTTC
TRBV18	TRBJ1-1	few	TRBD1	CASSERQGPTEEAFF	TGTGCCAGCTCGGAGAGACAGGGCCCTACGGAGGAAGCTTTCTTT
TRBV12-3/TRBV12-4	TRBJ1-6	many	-	CASSNRDRGYNSPLHF	TGTGCCAGCAGTAACCGGGACCGGGGCTATAATTCACCCCTCCACTTT
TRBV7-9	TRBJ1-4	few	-	CASSFTEVGKLFF	TGTGCCAGCAGCTTTACGGAGGTGGGAAAACTGTTTTTT
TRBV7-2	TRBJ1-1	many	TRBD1	CASSPGGATEAFF	TGTGCCAGCAGCCCAGGGGGCGCGACTGAAGCTTTCTTT
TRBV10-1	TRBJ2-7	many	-	CASSESLGVYEQYF	TGCGCCAGCAGTGAGTCTTTGGGGGTCTACGAGCAGTACTTC
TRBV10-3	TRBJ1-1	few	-	CAVTGEMNTEAFF	TGTGCCGTTACAGGAGAAATGAACACTGAAGCTTTCTTT
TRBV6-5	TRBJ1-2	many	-	CASSFSSTGGVNSYTF	TGTGCCAGCAGTTTTTCCTCGACCGGAGGAGTTAATAGCTACACCTTC
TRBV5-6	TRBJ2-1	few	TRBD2	CASNARHVAGVYNEQFF	TGTGCCAGCAACGCACGGCATGTGGCGGGAGTCTACAATGAGCAGTTCTTC
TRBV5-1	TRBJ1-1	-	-	CASSLRAVDTEAFF	TGCGCCAGCAGCTTGAGGGCAGTGGACACTGAAGCTTTCTTT
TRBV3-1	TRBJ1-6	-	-	CASSQDRGHNSPLHF	TGTGCCAGCAGCCAAGATAGAGGACACAATTCACCCCTCCACTTT
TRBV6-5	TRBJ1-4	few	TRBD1	CASSYETGTVATNEKLFF	TGTGCCAGCAGCTACGAGACCGGGACAGTGGCAACTAATGAAAAACTGTTTTTT
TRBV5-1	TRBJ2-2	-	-	CASSLETINTGELFF	TGCGCCAGCAGCTTGGAGACCATCAACACCGGGGAGCTGTTTTTT
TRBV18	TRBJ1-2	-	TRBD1	CASSPSPGQVGANYGYTF	TGTGCCAGCTCACCTTCTCCGGGACAGGTGGGAGCTAACTATGGCTACACCTTC
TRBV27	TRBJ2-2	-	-	CASSFMRYTGELFF	TGTGCCAGCAGTTTCATGAGATACACCGGGGAGCTGTTTTTT
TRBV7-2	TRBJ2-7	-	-	CASSLSVPPYEQYF	TGTGCCAGCAGCTTATCCGTCCCGCCCTACGAGCAGTACTTC
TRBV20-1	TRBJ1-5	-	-	CSANRGQLNQPQHF	TGCAGTGCAAACCGAGGACAGCTCAATCAGCCCCAGCATTTT
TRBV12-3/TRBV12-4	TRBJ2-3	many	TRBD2	CASSFARLAPDTQYF	TGTGCCAGCAGTTTTGCGAGACTAGCCCCAGATACGCAGTATTTT
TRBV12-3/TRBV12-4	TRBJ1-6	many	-	CASSTRQFRNSPLHF	TGTGCCAGCAGTACTAGACAATTTCGGAATTCACCCCTCCACTTT
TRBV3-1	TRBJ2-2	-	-	CASSQSSTGRTTGELFF	TGTGCCAGCAGCCAATCCTCGACAGGGAGGACGACCGGGGAGCTGTTTTTT
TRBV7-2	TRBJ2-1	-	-	CASSLQGSSYNEQFF	TGTGCCAGCAGCCTACAGGGAAGCTCCTACAATGAGCAGTTCTTC